This T cell receptor (beta chain) was obtained from a study of T cells in Graves' hyperthyroidism and ophthalmopathy. As for the study in general: Peripheral blood samples were taken at initial diagnosis, prior to any treatment.

The source material, RNA transcripts, was used to amplify TCR beta CDR3 regions. First-round RT-PCR of the TCR CDR3 relied on the HTBI primer set. TCRdb re-derived calls from the multiplex PCR reads in MiXCR, one entry per CDR3 protein. Here the sample spans 500,000 to 800,000 distinct CDR3 sequences, around 15% being singletons. The CDR3 runs to 13 residues. CDR1 and CDR2 (germline): DFQATT, SNEGSKA (reference sequence). With V trimmed by 6 bases and J by 8 bases, 10 bases remained unmatched. There are many counts of this clonotype. Investigators excluded patients with uncontrolled infection, other autoimmune disease, pregnancy or lactation. Diagnosis rested on symptoms, serum thyroxine and TRAb, thyroid ultrasound, and orbital computed tomography.

This clonotype was obtained from a woman between 45 and 65 years old with Graves' ophthalmopathy. The V and J genes are TRBV20-1 and TRBJ1-2; 9 nucleotides agree with TRBD1. Sequencing was performed on blood. CDR3 protein: CSARRQGGRGYTF. In DNA form, the CDR3 reads TGCAGTGCAAGAAGACAGGGGGGAAGAGGCTACACCTTC.